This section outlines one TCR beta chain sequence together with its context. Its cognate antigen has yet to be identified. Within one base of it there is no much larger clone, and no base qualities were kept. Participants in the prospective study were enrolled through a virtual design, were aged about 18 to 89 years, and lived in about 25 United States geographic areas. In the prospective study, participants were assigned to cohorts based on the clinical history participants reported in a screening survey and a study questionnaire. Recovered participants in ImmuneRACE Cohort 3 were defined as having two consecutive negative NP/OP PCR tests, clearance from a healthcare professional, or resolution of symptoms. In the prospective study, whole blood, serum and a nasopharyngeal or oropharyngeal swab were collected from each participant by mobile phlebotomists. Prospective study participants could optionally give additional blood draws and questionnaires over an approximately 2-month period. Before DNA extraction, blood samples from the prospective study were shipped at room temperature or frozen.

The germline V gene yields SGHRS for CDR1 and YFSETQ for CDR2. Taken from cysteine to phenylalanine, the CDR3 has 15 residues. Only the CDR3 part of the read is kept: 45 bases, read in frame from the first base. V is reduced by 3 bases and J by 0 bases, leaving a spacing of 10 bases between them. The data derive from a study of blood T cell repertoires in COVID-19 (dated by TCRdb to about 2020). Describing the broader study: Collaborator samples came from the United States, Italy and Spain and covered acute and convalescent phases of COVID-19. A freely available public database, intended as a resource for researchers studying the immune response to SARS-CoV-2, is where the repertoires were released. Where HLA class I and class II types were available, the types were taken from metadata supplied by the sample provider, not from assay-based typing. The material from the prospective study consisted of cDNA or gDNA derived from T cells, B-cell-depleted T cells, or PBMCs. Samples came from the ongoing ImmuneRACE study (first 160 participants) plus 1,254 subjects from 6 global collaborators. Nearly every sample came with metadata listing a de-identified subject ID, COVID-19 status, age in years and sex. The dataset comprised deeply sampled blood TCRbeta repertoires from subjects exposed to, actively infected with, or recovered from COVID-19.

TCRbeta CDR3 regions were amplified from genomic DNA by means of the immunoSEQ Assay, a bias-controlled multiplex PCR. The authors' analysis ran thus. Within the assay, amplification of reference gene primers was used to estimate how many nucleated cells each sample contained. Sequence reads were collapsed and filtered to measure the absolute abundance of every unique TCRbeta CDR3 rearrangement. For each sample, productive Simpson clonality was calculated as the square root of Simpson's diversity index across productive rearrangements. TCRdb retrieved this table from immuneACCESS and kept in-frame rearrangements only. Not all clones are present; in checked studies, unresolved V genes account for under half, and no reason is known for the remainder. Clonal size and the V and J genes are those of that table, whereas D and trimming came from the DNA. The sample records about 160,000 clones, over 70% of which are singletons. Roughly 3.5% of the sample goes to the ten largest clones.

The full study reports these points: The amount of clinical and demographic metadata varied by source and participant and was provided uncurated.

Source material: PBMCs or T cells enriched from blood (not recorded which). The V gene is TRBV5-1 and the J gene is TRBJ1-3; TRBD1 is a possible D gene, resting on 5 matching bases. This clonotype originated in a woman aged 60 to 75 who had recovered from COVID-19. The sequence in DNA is TGCGCCAGCAGCTCGCAGGGTTTCTCTGGAAACACCATATATTTT. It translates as CASSSQGFSGNTIYF. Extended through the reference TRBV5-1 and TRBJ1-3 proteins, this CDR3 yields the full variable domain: KAGVTQTPRYLIKTRGQQVTLSCSPISGHRSVSWYQQTPGQGLQFLFEYFSETQRNKGNFPGRFSGRQFSNSRSEMNVSTLELGDSALYLCASSSQGFSGNTIYFGEGSWLTVV.